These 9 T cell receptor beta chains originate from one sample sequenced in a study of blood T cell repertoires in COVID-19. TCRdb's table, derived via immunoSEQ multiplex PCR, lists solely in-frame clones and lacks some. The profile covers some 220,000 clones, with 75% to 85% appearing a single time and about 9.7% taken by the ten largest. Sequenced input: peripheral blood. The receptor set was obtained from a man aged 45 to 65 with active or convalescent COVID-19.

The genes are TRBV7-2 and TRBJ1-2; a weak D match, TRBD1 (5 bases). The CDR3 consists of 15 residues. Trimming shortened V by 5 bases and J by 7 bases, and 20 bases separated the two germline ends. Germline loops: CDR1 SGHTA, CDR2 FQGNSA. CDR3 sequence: CASSLYRSPPGGYTF. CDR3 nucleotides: TGTGCCAGCAGCCTTTACAGGTCTCCTCCGGGTGGCTACACCTTC.

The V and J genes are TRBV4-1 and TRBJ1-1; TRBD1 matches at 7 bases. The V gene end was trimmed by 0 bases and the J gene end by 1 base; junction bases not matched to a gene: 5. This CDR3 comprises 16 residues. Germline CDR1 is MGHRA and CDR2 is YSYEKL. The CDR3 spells CASSQDLKGANTEAFF. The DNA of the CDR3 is TGCGCCAGCAGCCAAGATTTAAAGGGGGCGAACACTGAAGCTTTCTTT.

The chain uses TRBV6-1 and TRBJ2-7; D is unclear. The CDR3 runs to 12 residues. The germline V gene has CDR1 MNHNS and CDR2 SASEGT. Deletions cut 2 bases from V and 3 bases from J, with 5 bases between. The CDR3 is CASSENNYEQYF. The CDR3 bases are TGTGCCAGCAGTGAAAATAACTACGAGCAGTACTTC.

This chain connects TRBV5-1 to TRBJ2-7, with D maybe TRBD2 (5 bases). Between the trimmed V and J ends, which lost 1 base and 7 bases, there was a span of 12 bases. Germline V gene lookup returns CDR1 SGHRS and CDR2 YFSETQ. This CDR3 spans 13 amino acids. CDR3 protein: CASSLNREREQYF. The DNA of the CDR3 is TGCGCCAGCAGCTTGAACCGGGAAAGAGAGCAGTACTTC.

Written as DNA, the CDR3 is TGTGCCAGCAGCTTCAGTTATAATTCACCCCTCCACTTT. This codes for CASSFSYNSPLHF. The chain employs TRBV5-6 and TRBJ1-6; D uncertain. The germline V and J ends were trimmed by 2 bases and 4 bases, with 4 bases remaining between them. Germline loops: CDR1 SGHDT, CDR2 YYEEEE. The CDR3 is 13 residues long.

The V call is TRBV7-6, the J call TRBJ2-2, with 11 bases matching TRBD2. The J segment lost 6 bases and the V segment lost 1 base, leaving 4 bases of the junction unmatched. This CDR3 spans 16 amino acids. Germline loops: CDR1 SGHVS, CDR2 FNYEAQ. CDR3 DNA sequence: TGTGCCAGCAGCTTAGGAACTAGCGGGAGCTCCGGGGAGCTGTTTTTT. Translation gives CASSLGTSGSSGELFF.

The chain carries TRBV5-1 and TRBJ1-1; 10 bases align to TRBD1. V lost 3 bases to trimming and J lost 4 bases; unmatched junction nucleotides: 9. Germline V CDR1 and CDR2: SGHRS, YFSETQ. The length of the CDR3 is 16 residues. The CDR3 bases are TGCGCCAGCAGCTCTCCCCTGACAGGGGGCGCCACTGAAGCTTTCTTT. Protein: CASSSPLTGGATEAFF.

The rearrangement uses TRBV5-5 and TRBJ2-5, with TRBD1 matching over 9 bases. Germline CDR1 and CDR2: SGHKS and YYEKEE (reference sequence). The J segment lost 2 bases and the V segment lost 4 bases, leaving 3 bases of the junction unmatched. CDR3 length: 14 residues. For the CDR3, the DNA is TGTGCCAGCAGCACCGGGACAGGGCAAGAGACCCAGTACTTC. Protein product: CASSTGTGQETQYF.

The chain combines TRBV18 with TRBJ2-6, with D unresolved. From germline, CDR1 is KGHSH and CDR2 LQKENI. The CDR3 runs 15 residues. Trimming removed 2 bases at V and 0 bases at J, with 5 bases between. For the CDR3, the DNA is TGTGCCAGCTCACCAAGACTCTCTGGGGCCAACGTCCTGACTTTC. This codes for CASSPRLSGANVLTF. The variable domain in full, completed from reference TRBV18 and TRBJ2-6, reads NAGVMQNPRHLVRRRGQEARLRCSPMKGHSHVYWYRQLPEEGLKFMVYLQKENIIDESGMPKERFSAEFPKEGPSILRIQQVVRGDSAAYFCASSPRLSGANVLTFGAGSRLTVL.